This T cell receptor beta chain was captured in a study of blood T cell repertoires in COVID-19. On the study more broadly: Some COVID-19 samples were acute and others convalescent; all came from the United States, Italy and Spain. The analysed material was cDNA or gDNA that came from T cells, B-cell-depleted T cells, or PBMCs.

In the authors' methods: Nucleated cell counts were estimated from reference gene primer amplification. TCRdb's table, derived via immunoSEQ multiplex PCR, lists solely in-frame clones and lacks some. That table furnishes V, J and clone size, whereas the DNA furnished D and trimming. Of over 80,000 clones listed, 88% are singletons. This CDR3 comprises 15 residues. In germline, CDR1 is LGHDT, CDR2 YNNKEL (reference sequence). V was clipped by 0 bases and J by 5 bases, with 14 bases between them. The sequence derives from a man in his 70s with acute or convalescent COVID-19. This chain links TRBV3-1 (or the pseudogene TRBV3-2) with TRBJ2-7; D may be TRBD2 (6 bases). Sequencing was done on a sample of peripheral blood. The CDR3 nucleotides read TGTGCCAGCAGCCAAGAACGGCTAGCGTTCAACGAGCAGTACTTC. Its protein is CASSQERLAFNEQYF.